The source of this T cell receptor beta chain is a study of blood T cells in healthy people across ages. This clonotype was seen a handful of times. The use of a sample-barcoded 5' primer and a J-beta primer mix characterized a second PCR of roughly 7 to 11 cycles. In TCRdb, the 5' RACE reads were re-called with MiXCR into one record per CDR3 protein. The profile shows hundreds of thousands of distinct CDR3 sequences, 55% to 70% of them singletons. Isolation yielded PBMCs, at least 7 million per sample, in every case. The V gene's germline CDR1 is MNHEY and CDR2 SMNVEV (reference sequence). The CDR3 extends over 16 amino acids. Trimming at V came to 0 bases and at J to 3 bases, leaving 8 bases not matched to a gene.

This clonotype was obtained from a man aged 30-40 years in good health. Sequenced material: blood. The V call is TRBV27, the J call TRBJ2-7, with 7 bases fitting TRBD2. The CDR3 region is CASSLSSTSYIYEQYF. The CDR3 DNA reads as TGTGCCAGCAGTTTATCTTCGACTAGCTATATCTACGAGCAGTACTTC.